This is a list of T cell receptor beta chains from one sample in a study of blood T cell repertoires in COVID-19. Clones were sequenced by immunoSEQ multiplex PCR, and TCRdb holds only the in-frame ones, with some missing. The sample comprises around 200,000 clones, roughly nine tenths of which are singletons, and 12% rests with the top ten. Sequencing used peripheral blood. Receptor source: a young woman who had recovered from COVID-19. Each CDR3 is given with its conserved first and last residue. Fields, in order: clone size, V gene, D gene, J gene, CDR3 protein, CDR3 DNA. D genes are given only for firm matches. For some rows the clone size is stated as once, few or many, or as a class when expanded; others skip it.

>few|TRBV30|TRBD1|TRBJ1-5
CAWDRGRNQPQHF
TGTGCCTGGGACAGGGGTCGCAATCAGCCCCAGCATTTT
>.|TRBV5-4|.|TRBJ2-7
CASSLAGGNYEQYF
TGTGCCAGCAGCTTAGCCGGCGGCAACTACGAGCAGTACTTC
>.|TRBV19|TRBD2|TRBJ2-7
CASSFTTSGDYEQYF
TGTGCCAGTAGTTTCACGACTAGCGGGGACTACGAGCAGTACTTC
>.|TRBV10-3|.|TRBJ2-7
CAISGSPGSYEQYF
TGTGCCATCAGTGGGTCCCCCGGGTCCTACGAGCAGTACTTC
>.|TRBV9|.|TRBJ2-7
CASSVGTTYEQYF
TGTGCCAGCAGCGTTGGGACAACCTACGAGCAGTACTTC
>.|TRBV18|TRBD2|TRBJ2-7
CASSPPLAGGVSSYEQYF
TGTGCCAGCTCACCACCCCTAGCGGGAGGGGTTAGCTCCTACGAGCAGTACTTC
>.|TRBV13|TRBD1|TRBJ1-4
CASSERQGQTEKLFF
TGTGCCAGCAGCGAACGACAGGGGCAAACTGAAAAACTGTTTTTT
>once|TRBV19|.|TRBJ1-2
CASSTSGVAYGYTF
TGTGCCAGTAGCACATCAGGGGTAGCCTATGGCTACACCTTC
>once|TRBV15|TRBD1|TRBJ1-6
CATKTFDRDGYNSPLHF
TGTGCCACCAAAACCTTCGACAGGGACGGATATAATTCACCCCTCCACTTT
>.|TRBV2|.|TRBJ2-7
CASITGLSYEQYF
TGTGCCAGCATTACCGGACTCTCCTACGAGCAGTACTTC